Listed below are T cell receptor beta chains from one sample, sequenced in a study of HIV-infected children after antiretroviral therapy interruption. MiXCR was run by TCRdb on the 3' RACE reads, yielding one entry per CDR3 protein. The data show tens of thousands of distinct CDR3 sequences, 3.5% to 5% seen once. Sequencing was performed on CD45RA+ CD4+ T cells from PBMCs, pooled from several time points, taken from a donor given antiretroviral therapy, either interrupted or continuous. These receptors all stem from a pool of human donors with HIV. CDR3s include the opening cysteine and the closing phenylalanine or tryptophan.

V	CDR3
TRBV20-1	CSASSTVLGYNSPLHF
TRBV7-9	CASSLLRTANTGELFF
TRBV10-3	CAIAGQNSNYGYTF
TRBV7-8	CASSPIPGLQETQYF
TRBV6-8	CASSPPPGQGFNEQFF
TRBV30	CASGRGEGPNGYTF
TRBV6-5	CASSYAGENTQYF
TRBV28	CASRGGSSYNSPLHF
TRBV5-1	CASRLADNTDTQYF
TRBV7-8	CASSLVGRVNYGYTF
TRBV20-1	CSAREERSANSPLHF
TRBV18	CASSPPGQLNTEAFF
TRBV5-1	CASSFEGVYEQYF
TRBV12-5	CASGSGTDSYEQYF
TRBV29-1	CSVSPLRGGRTEAFF
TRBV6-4	CASSERAGLDTQYF
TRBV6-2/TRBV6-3	CASSSFDRPGQYF
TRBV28	CASRDPSWGNQPQHF
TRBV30	CAWSVGGNTEAFF
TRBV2	CASLWGSGANVLTF
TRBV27	CASSLTGYTEAFF
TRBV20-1	CSAGGAGGEAFF
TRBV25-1	CASSVNRDGYTF
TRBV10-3	CAISAGGANTEAFF
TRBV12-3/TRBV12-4	CASSYGGARDEQYF
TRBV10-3	CAIKGQAEDTQYF
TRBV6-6	CASSRGEDRGYTF
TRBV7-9	CASGTGTGQSGQFF
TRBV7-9	CASSTRSLSDEQFF
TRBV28	CASNEWGLSTYNEQFF
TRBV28	CASSPPGPLGFF
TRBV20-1	CSAVPLGGPYNEQFF
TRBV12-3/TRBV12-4	CASSLGTTNGYTF
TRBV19	CASSRSRQETQYF
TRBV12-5	CASGAASDSNQPQHF
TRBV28	CASSFQPLDVWGNQPQHF
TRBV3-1	CASSQTLAIVSEQFF
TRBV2	CASKSNYMNTEAFF
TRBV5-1	CASRFGQGSDTQYF
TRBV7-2	CASSLRGSDTQYF
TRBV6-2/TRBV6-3	CATDSRQTNSPLHF
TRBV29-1	CSVVPGGAGQPQHF
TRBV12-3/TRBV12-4	CASSPDRGRSGIGELFF
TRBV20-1	CSAIALAGYEQYF
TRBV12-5	CASGPRREEGNTEAFF
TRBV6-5	CASSYSRQGIEQYF
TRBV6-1	CASSERTVNTEAFF
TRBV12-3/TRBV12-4	CASSTDSQETQYF